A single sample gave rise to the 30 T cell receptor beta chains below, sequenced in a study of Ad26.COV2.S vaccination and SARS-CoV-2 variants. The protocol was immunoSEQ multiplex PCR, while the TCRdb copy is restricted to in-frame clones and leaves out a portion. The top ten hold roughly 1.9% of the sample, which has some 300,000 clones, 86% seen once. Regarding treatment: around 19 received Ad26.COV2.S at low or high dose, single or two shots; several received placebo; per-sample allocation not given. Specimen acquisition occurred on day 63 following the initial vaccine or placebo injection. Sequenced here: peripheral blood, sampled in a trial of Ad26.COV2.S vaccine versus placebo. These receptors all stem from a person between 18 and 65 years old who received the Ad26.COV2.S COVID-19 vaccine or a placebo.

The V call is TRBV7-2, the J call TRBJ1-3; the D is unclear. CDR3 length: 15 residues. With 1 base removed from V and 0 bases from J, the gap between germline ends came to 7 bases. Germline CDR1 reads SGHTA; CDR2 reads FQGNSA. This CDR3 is CASSLGGPSGNTIYF. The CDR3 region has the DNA TGTGCCAGCAGCTTAGGTGGACCCTCTGGAAACACCATATATTTT.

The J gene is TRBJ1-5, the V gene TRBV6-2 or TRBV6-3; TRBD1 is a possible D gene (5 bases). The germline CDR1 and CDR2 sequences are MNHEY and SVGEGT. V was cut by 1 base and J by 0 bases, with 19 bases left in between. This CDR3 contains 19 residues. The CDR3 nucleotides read TGTGCCAGCAGTTACTTTTTGGGGGTCGGACCCTCTAGCAATCAGCCCCAGCATTTT. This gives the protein CASSYFLGVGPSSNQPQHF.

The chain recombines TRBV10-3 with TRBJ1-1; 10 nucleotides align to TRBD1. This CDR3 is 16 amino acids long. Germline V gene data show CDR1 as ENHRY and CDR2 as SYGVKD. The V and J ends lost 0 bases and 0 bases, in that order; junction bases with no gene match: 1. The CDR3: CAISESGTGVNTEAFF. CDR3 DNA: TGTGCCATCAGTGAGTCCGGGACAGGGGTGAACACTGAAGCTTTCTTT.

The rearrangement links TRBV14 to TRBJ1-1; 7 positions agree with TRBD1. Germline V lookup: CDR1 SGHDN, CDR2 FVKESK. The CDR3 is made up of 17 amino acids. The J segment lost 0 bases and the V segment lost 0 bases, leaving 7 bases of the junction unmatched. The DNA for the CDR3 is TGTGCCAGCAGCCAAGACTTGGGGACAGTCATGAACACTGAAGCTTTCTTT. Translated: CASSQDLGTVMNTEAFF.

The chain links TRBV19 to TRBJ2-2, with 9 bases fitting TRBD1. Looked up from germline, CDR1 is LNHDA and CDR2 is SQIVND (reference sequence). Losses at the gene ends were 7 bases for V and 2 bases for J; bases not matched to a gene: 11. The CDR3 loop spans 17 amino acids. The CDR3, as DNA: TGTGCCAGTAACTTACAGGGGGCGCTTGGAAACACCGGGGAGCTGTTTTTT. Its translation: CASNLQGALGNTGELFF.

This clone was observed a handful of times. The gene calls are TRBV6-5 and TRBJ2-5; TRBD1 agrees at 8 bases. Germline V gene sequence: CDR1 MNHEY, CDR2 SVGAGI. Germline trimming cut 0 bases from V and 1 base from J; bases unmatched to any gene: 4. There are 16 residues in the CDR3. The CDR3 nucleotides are TGTGCCAGCAGTTACTCGACAGGGGTATCCCAAGAGACCCAGTACTTC. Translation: CASSYSTGVSQETQYF.

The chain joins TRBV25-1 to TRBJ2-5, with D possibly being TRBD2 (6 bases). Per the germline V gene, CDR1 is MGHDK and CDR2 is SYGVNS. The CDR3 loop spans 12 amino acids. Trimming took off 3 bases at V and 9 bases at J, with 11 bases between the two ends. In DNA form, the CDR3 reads TGTGCCAGCAGTGACCGGACGGGGGCCCAGTACTTC. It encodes CASSDRTGAQYF.

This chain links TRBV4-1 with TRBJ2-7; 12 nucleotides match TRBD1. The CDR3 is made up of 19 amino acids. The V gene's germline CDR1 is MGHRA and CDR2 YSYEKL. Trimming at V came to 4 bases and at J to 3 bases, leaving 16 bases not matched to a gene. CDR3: CASSPRYFTGTGGVYEQYF. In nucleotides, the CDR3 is TGCGCCAGCAGCCCCCGATACTTTACCGGGACAGGGGGCGTCTACGAGCAGTACTTC.

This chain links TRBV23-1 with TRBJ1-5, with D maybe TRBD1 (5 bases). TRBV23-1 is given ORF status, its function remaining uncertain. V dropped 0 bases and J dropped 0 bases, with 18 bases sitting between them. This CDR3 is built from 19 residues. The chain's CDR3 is CASSQSGTPPKVSNQPQHF. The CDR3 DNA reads TGCGCCAGCAGTCAATCGGGGACTCCTCCCAAAGTTAGCAATCAGCCCCAGCATTTT.

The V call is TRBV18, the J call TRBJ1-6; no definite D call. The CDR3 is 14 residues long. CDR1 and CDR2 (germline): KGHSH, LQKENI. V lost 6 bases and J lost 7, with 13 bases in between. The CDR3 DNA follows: TGTGCCAGCTCTCGCGGGTCCGAAAATTCACCCCTCCACTTT. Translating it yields CASSRGSENSPLHF.

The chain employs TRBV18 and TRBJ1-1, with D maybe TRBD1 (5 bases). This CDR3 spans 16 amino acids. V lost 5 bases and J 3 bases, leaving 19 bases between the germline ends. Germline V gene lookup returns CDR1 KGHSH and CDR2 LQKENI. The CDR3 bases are TGTGCCAGCTCAGTGGACCAGGGAACCTGGGACACTGAAGCTTTCTTT. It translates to CASSVDQGTWDTEAFF.

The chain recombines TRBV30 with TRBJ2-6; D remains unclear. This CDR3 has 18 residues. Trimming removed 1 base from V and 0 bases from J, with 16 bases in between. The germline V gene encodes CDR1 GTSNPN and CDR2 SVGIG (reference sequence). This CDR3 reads CAWSGGMAPSSGANVLTF. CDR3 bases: TGTGCCTGGAGTGGGGGTATGGCTCCTAGCTCTGGGGCCAACGTCCTGACTTTC.

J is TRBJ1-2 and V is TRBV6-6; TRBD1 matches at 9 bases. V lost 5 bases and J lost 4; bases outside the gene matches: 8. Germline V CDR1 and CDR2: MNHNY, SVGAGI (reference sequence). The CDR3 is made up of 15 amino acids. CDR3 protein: CASSVPGQGGYGYTF. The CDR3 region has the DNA TGTGCCAGCAGTGTTCCGGGACAGGGAGGCTATGGCTACACCTTC.

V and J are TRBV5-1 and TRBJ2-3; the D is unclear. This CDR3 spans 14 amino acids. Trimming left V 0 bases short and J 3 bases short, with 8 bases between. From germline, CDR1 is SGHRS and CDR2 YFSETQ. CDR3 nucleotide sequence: TGCGCCAGCAGCTTGGTAGGACCGACAGATACGCAGTATTTT. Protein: CASSLVGPTDTQYF.

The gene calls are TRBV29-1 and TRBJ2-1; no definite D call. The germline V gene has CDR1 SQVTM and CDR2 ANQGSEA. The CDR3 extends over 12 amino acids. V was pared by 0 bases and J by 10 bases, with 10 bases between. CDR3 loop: CSVEEGKSEQFF. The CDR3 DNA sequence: TGCAGCGTTGAAGAGGGGAAATCCGAGCAGTTCTTC.

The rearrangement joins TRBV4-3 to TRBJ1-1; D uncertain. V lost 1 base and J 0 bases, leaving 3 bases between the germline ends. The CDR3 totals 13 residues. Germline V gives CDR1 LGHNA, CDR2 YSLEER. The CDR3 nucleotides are TGCGCCAGCAGCCAAGCCATGAACACTGAAGCTTTCTTT. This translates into CASSQAMNTEAFF.

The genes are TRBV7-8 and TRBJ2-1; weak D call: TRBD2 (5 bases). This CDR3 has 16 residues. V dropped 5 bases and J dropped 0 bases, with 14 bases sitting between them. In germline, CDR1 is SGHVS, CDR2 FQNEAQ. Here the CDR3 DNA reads TGTGCCAGCAGCATGTTCTCCGGAGGCTCCTACAATGAGCAGTTCTTC. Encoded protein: CASSMFSGGSYNEQFF.

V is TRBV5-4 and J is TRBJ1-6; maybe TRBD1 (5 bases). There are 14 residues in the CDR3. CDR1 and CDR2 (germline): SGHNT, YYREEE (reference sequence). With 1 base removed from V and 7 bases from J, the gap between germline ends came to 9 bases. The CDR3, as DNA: TGTGCCAGCAGCTTGTACGGGGCCAATTCACCCCTCCACTTT. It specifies CASSLYGANSPLHF.

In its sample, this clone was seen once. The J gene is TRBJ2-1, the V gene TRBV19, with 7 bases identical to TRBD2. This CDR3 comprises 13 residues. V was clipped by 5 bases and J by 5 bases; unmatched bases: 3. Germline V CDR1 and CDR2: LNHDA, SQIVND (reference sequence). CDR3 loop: CASSLGLHNEQFF. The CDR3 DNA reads TGTGCCAGTAGTTTGGGACTACACAATGAGCAGTTCTTC.

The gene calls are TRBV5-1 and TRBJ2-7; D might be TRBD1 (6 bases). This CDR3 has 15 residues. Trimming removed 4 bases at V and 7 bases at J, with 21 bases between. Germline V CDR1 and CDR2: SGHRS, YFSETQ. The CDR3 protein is CASSPGPGVEIEQYF. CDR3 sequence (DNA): TGCGCCAGCAGCCCCGGGCCAGGGGTCGAGATTGAGCAGTACTTC.

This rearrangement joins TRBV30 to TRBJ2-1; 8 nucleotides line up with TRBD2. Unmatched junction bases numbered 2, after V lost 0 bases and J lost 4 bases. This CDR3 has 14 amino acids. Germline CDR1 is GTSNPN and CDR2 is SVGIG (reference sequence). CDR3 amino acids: CAWSVSGGYNEQFF. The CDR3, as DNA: TGTGCCTGGAGTGTAAGCGGGGGATACAATGAGCAGTTCTTC.

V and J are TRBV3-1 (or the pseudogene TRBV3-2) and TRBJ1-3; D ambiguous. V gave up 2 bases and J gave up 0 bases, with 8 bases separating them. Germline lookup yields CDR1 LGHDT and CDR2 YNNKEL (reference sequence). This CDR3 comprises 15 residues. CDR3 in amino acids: CASSQRHNSGNTIYF. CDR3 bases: TGTGCCAGCAGCCAACGACACAACTCTGGAAACACCATATATTTT.

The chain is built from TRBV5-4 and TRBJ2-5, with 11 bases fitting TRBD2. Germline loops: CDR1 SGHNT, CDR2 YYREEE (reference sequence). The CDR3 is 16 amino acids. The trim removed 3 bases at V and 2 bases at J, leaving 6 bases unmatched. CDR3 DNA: TGTGCCAGCAGCTCGGCTCTAGCGGGGGGACAAGAGACCCAGTACTTC. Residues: CASSSALAGGQETQYF.

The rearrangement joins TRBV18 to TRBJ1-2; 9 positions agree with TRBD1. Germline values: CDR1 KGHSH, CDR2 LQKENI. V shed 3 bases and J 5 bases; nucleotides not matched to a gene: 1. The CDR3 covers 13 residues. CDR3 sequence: CASSPTGGYGYTF. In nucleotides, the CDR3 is TGTGCCAGCTCACCGACAGGGGGGTATGGCTACACCTTC.

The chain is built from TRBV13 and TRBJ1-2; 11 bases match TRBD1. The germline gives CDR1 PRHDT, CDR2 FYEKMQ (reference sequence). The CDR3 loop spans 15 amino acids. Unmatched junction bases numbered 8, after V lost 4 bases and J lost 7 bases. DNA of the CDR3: TGTGCCAGCAGCTCTAGGGACAGGGGGTTTTTTGGCTACACCTTC. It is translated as CASSSRDRGFFGYTF. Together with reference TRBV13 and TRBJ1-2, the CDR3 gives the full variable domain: AAGVIQSPRHLIKEKRETATLKCYPIPRHDTVYWYQQGPGQDPQFLISFYEKMQSDKGSIPDRFSAQQFSDYHSELNMSSLELGDSALYFCASSSRDRGFFGYTFGSGTRLTVV.

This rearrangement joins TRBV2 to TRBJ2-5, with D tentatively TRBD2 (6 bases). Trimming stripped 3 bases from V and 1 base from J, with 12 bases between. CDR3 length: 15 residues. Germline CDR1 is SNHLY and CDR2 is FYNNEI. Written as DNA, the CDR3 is TGTGCCAGCAGTGATCGGGTTAGCGGCCAAGAGACCCAGTACTTC. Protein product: CASSDRVSGQETQYF.

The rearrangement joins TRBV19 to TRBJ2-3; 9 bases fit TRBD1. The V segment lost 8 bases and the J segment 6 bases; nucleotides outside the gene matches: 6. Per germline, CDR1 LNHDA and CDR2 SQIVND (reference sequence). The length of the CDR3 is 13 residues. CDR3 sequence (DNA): TGTGCCAGTTGGGACAGGGCCACGGATACGCAGTATTTT. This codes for CASWDRATDTQYF.

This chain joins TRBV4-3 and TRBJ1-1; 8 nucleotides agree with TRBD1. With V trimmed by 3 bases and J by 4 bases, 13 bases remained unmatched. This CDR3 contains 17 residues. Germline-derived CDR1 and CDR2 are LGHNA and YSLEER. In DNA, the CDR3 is TGCGCCAGCAGCCATGTAACAGGGGGTCGGCCTGGCACTGAAGCTTTCTTT. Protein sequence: CASSHVTGGRPGTEAFF.

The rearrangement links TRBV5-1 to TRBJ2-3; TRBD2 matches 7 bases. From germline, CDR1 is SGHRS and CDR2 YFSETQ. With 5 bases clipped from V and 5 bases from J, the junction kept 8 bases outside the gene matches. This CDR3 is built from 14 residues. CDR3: CASRRGEVIDTQYF. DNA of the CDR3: TGCGCCAGCAGACGGGGGGAAGTAATAGATACGCAGTATTTT.

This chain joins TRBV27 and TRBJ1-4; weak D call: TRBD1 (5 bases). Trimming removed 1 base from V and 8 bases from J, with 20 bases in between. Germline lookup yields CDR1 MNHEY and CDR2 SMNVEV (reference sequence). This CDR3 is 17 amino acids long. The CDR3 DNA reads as TGTGCCAGCAGTTTATATTCATCCGGGGCGCGGGGGGAAAAACTGTTTTTT. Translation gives CASSLYSSGARGEKLFF.